The present entry profiles one T cell receptor (beta chain) with its context. The antigen remains unidentified. The sample comes from a study of chemoradiotherapy in HPV16-positive cancers. Study overall: A couple of HPV16-positive patients' cells yielded candidate HPV-specific clones and common motifs. Study-level points and caveats: The functional HPV-specific definition rests on just a couple of HPV16-positive patients. Better recurrence-free survival went with HPV-responsive T-cell expansion in HPV16-positive patients.

From germline, CDR1 is MGHRA and CDR2 YSYEKL. V was shortened by 6 bases and J by 2 bases, with 18 bases between the two germline ends. The CDR3 is 16 amino acids. Only in-frame clones appear in the TCRdb table, and some are missing; sequencing was by immunoSEQ multiplex PCR. The table lists about 10,000 clones, more than 70% of them singletons. Repertoires were sampled repeatedly during chemoradiotherapy. This receptor was identified in a human donor with HPV-associated anogenital cancer. Specimen: tumor tissue, collected from a patient who underwent chemoradiotherapy. V and J are TRBV4-1 and TRBJ2-3; D is perhaps TRBD1 (5 bases). This CDR3 is CASRRYLTAHTDTQYF. For the CDR3, the DNA is TGCGCCAGCAGGCGTTACTTGACAGCCCACACAGATACGCAGTATTTT.